This passage covers 18 T cell receptor beta chains from one sample sequenced in a study of T cells expressing NK-cell markers. With the 5' RACE reads reprocessed, TCRdb shows one record per CDR3 protein and no DNA. This sample's table reports 300,000 or so distinct CDR3 sequences. Sequencing input: blood T cells: a sorted CD56 or NKG2C T cell subset, CD4+ or CD8+ T cells, or bulk PBMC T cells (not recorded which). Receptors were obtained from a woman between 18 and 70 years old in good health.

The V call is TRBV30, the J call TRBJ2-3; no DNA is available, so the TRBD2 call from TCRdb remains unchecked. CDR1 is GTSNPN and CDR2 is SVGIG in the germline V gene (reference sequence). The CDR3 length is 15 residues. Here the CDR3 reads CAWSVPSGARDTQYF.

The chain is built from TRBV20-1 and TRBJ2-5; absent DNA, TCRdb's TRBD2 call cannot be checked. In germline, CDR1 is DFQATT, CDR2 SNEGSKA (reference sequence). The CDR3 covers 13 residues. The CDR3 region is CSASRPSGGSQYF.

The V gene is TRBV12-3 or TRBV12-4, the J gene TRBJ2-5; TCRdb indicates TRBD1, and absent DNA this call remains unverified. This CDR3 has 15 residues. The CDR3 loop reads CASRLAGGLGGTQYF.

The chain has TRBV5-4 and TRBJ2-1; TCRdb's D call of TRBD2 is untestable without DNA. The germline V gene has CDR1 SGHNT and CDR2 YYREEE (reference sequence). This CDR3 is built from 15 residues. CDR3 in amino acids: CASSLDGTSYNEQFF.

The CDR3 sequence: CASTLLGGGSTKNIQYF. This chain joins TRBV5-6 and TRBJ2-4; TCRdb's assignment of TRBD1 cannot be checked, as there is no DNA. Germline V lookup: CDR1 SGHDT, CDR2 YYEEEE. The CDR3 runs 17 residues.

This chain joins TRBV27 and TRBJ2-2. The germline gives CDR1 MNHEY, CDR2 SMNVEV (reference sequence). This CDR3 contains 14 residues. The CDR3 protein is CASSSRLYTGELFF.

The chain joins TRBV20-1 to TRBJ1-6. The germline gives CDR1 DFQATT, CDR2 SNEGSKA (reference sequence). The length of the CDR3 is 15 residues. The CDR3 protein is CSAREGSSYNSPLHF.

The chain carries TRBV20-1 and TRBJ1-1. The CDR3 length is 14 residues. In germline, CDR1 is DFQATT, CDR2 SNEGSKA (reference sequence). The CDR3 region is CSARDFGEGTEAFF.

This chain joins TRBV9 and TRBJ2-5; TCRdb gives TRBD1 as the D gene, but with no DNA this cannot be confirmed. The CDR3 is made up of 17 amino acids. CDR1 and CDR2 (germline): SGDLS, YYNGEE. CDR3 sequence: CASSVAVGWGLEETQYF.

The chain employs TRBV19 and TRBJ2-2; without DNA, the TCRdb call of TRBD1 cannot be checked. The germline V gene has CDR1 LNHDA and CDR2 SQIVND (reference sequence). This CDR3 has 15 residues. The CDR3 reads CASSLRRQATGELFF.

The rearrangement uses TRBV20-1 and TRBJ1-5. The germline CDR1 and CDR2 sequences are DFQATT and SNEGSKA (reference sequence). The CDR3 is 13 amino acids. This chain's CDR3 is CSASKDGNQPQHF.

The chain uses TRBV4-1 and TRBJ2-2; TCRdb's D gene call, TRBD1, goes unchecked for lack of DNA. The germline V gene has CDR1 MGHRA and CDR2 YSYEKL. The CDR3 is made up of 19 amino acids. CDR3 amino acids: CASSQRLQGSWGNTGELFF.

This sequence joins TRBV10-3 and TRBJ2-5; TCRdb's D gene call, TRBD2, goes unchecked for lack of DNA. The CDR3 is made up of 12 amino acids. Looked up from germline, CDR1 is ENHRY and CDR2 is SYGVKD. The CDR3 sequence: CAIKGGGPPQYF.

V usage is TRBV19 and J usage is TRBJ2-7; the TCRdb D gene call, TRBD1, has no DNA to confirm it. This CDR3 spans 15 amino acids. Germline assignment: CDR1 LNHDA and CDR2 SQIVND (reference sequence). The CDR3 loop is CASRSPRGHSYEQYF.

CDR3 region: CASITGGPKDEQFF. This chain uses TRBV6-1 with TRBJ2-1; without DNA, the TCRdb call of TRBD1 cannot be checked. CDR3 length: 14 residues. Germline V gene data show CDR1 as MNHNS and CDR2 as SASEGT.

The rearrangement links TRBV4-3 to TRBJ1-1. Germline CDR1 and CDR2: LGHNA and YSLEER. The CDR3 sequence is 16 residues long. CDR3 sequence reads: CASSQETDPPGTEAFF.

This chain joins TRBV5-1 and TRBJ2-1; TCRdb lists TRBD2, though no DNA is available to test this call. The germline V gene has CDR1 SGHRS and CDR2 YFSETQ. The CDR3 is 16 residues long. The CDR3 here is CASSYGGLAGRNEQFF.

The chain carries TRBV12-3 or TRBV12-4 and TRBJ2-1. The CDR3 extends over 12 amino acids. Here the CDR3 reads CASSTKAYEQFF.